This entry lists 29 T cell receptor beta chains sequenced from one sample in a study of T cell responses to AZD1222 COVID-19 vaccine. Here immunoSEQ multiplex PCR was the method, and the copy in TCRdb shows in-frame clones only, minus some. Of 110,000 to 150,000 clones listed, 70% to 90% are singletons. Source: peripheral blood, taken on day 0 of AZD1222 vaccination. Every receptor here comes from an adult in good health.

This clone was detected once. The chain combines TRBV19 with TRBJ2-1; no firm D call. Deletions cut 7 bases from V and 0 bases from J, with 16 bases between. CDR3 length equals 16 residues. Per the germline V gene, CDR1 is LNHDA and CDR2 is SQIVND (reference sequence). CDR3 bases: TGTGCCAGTACCTCCTGGGCCGCTAACTCCTACAATGAGCAGTTCTTC. Amino acid sequence: CASTSWAANSYNEQFF.

This chain uses TRBV27 with TRBJ1-2; a possible D gene is TRBD1 (5 bases). The CDR3 has 14 amino acids. Germline lookup yields CDR1 MNHEY and CDR2 SMNVEV (reference sequence). V was trimmed by 5 bases and J by 8 bases, leaving 18 bases between them. The CDR3 nucleotides read TGTGCCAGCAGTCCCGTAGGCAGGGTCAACGGCTACACCTTC. Protein sequence: CASSPVGRVNGYTF.

The chain links TRBV5-1 to TRBJ2-3; TRBD1 matches 7 bases. Germline CDR1 and CDR2: SGHRS and YFSETQ. The CDR3 consists of 16 residues. J gave up 2 bases and V 3 bases, and 9 bases lay outside the gene matches. Here the CDR3 reads CASSSQGTFPTDTQYF. In DNA form, the CDR3 reads TGCGCCAGCAGCTCACAGGGGACCTTCCCCACAGATACGCAGTATTTT.

This clone was counted once. The chain uses TRBV18 and TRBJ1-6, with TRBD1 matching over 8 bases. The CDR3 sequence is 14 residues long. V was clipped by 7 bases and J by 9 bases; unmatched bases: 8. The germline gives CDR1 KGHSH, CDR2 LQKENI. The CDR3 loop reads CASYPGRGPSPLHF. The CDR3 DNA reads TGTGCCAGCTATCCCGGCAGGGGGCCTTCACCCCTCCACTTT.

Only one count was recorded for this clone. The gene calls are TRBV5-1 and TRBJ1-1; no clear D. This CDR3 has 14 amino acids. Trimming removed 4 bases at V and 0 bases at J, with 10 bases between. The germline V gene has CDR1 SGHRS and CDR2 YFSETQ. This chain's CDR3 is CASSPPYMNTEAFF. In DNA form, the CDR3 reads TGCGCCAGCAGCCCTCCTTATATGAACACTGAAGCTTTCTTT. Complete variable domain (other parts from reference TRBV5-1 and TRBJ1-1): KAGVTQTPRYLIKTRGQQVTLSCSPISGHRSVSWYQQTPGQGLQFLFEYFSETQRNKGNFPGRFSGRQFSNSRSEMNVSTLELGDSALYLCASSPPYMNTEAFFGQGTRLTVV.

The gene calls are TRBV5-5 and TRBJ2-7; TRBD1 is a possible D gene (6 bases). V gave up 1 base and J gave up 1 base, with 15 bases separating them. Germline V gene sequence: CDR1 SGHKS, CDR2 YYEKEE (reference sequence). The length of the CDR3 is 16 residues. The CDR3 reads CASSLIWGRRSYEQYF. In DNA form, the CDR3 reads TGTGCCAGCAGCTTGATTTGGGGGCGACGTTCCTACGAGCAGTACTTC.

The gene calls are TRBV19 and TRBJ2-3, with TRBD2 matching over 11 bases. V lost 3 bases, J lost 8 bases, and 7 bases stayed unmatched. There are 15 residues in the CDR3. The germline V gene has CDR1 LNHDA and CDR2 SQIVND (reference sequence). The CDR3 nucleotides read TGTGCCAGTAGTATTCTGCTAGCGGGAGGAACTACGCAGTATTTT. Its translation is CASSILLAGGTTQYF.

J is TRBJ1-5 and V is TRBV28, with TRBD1 as a possible D gene (5 bases). This CDR3 is built from 17 residues. The germline gives CDR1 MDHEN, CDR2 SYDVKM. V was cut by 7 bases and J by 2 bases, with 21 bases left in between. CDR3 sequence (DNA): TGTGCCAGCACTGATCTCTGGGGGAGGATTGGCAATCAGCCCCAGCATTTT. As protein: CASTDLWGRIGNQPQHF.

V and J are TRBV4-1 and TRBJ2-5, with D hard to call. The CDR3 runs 15 residues. In germline, CDR1 is MGHRA, CDR2 YSYEKL. Trimming cost V 3 bases and J 5 bases, with 16 bases left between them. CDR3 region: CASSQPTPARETQYF. CDR3 nucleotides: TGCGCCAGCAGCCAGCCGACCCCGGCCCGGGAGACCCAGTACTTC.

The CDR3 nucleotides are TGCGCCAGCAGCTCGGGGACAGGGAGGAATCAGCCCCAGCATTTT. This encodes CASSSGTGRNQPQHF. The rearrangement uses TRBV5-1 and TRBJ1-5, with 9 bases matching TRBD1. Germline-derived CDR1 and CDR2 are SGHRS and YFSETQ. The CDR3 loop spans 15 amino acids. V shed 3 bases and J 4 bases; nucleotides not matched to a gene: 5.

This clone was seen a few times. The chain links TRBV21-1 to TRBJ2-6; TRBD1, the D gene given by the table, was not confirmed from the DNA. TRBV21-1 represents a pseudogene. The length of the CDR3 is 18 residues. The CDR3 DNA reads TGTGCCAGCAGCACGAGGGACAGTGAGAGCTCTGGGGCCAACGTCCTGACTTTC. This gives the protein CASSTRDSESSGANVLTF.

J is TRBJ1-2 and V is TRBV4-1, with 10 bases aligning to TRBD1. The CDR3 extends over 16 amino acids. J gave up 8 bases and V 5 bases, and 14 bases lay outside the gene matches. Looked up from germline, CDR1 is MGHRA and CDR2 is YSYEKL. CDR3 coding DNA: TGCGCCAGCAGCTTAGGAGATCTGGACAGGGGGTCCGGCTACACCTTC. Amino acid sequence: CASSLGDLDRGSGYTF.

The rearrangement joins TRBV7-9 to TRBJ1-6, with D hard to call. The CDR3 spans 16 residues. Per the germline V gene, CDR1 is SEHNR and CDR2 is FQNEAQ (reference sequence). V lost 3 bases and J 0 bases, leaving 9 bases between the germline ends. CDR3 nucleotide sequence: TGTGCCAGCAGCTTCTCAGGAAGCTCCTATAATTCACCCCTCCACTTT. Protein product: CASSFSGSSYNSPLHF.

In DNA, the CDR3 is TGTGCCAGCAGTTTCGCAGTCCCTGGATCGAACACTGAAGCTTTCTTT. This codes for CASSFAVPGSNTEAFF. The rearrangement uses TRBV28 and TRBJ1-1; D not resolved. V was trimmed by 3 bases and J by 1 base, leaving 15 bases between them. Germline V gene sequence: CDR1 MDHEN, CDR2 SYDVKM. The CDR3 length is 16 residues.

The V and J genes are TRBV7-2 and TRBJ1-5, with D perhaps matching TRBD1 (6 bases). The CDR3 totals 16 residues. Trimming pared 2 bases from V and 0 bases from J, leaving 11 bases between. Looked up from germline, CDR1 is SGHTA and CDR2 is FQGNSA. CDR3 DNA: TGTGCCAGCAGCTTAAGGGGACACTCTAGCAATCAGCCCCAGCATTTT. Its protein product is CASSLRGHSSNQPQHF.

The rearrangement joins TRBV2 to TRBJ1-1; 7 bases are a match to TRBD1. The CDR3 extends over 15 amino acids. Per the germline V gene, CDR1 is SNHLY and CDR2 is FYNNEI. With 7 bases clipped from V and 5 bases from J, the junction kept 13 bases outside the gene matches. CDR3 bases: TGTGCCAGCACTACGAACAGGGGCGGGAGGACTGAAGCTTTCTTT. Protein product: CASTTNRGGRTEAFF.

The gene calls are TRBV7-9 and TRBJ1-3; maybe TRBD1 (5 bases). Trimming cost V 4 bases and J 2 bases, with 18 bases left between them. Germline V gene lookup returns CDR1 SEHNR and CDR2 FQNEAQ (reference sequence). The length of the CDR3 is 17 residues. As DNA, the CDR3 is TGTGCCAGCAGCTCAACCGACGCATCAGGGCCTGGAAACACCATATATTTT. Translation gives CASSSTDASGPGNTIYF.

The chain recombines TRBV30 with TRBJ1-1; D remains unclear. Germline V gene sequence: CDR1 GTSNPN, CDR2 SVGIG (reference sequence). This CDR3 spans 15 amino acids. V lost 1 base and J lost 0, with 12 bases in between. The CDR3 loop is CAWSGQTLMNTEAFF. Here the CDR3 DNA reads TGTGCCTGGAGTGGGCAAACGCTCATGAACACTGAAGCTTTCTTT.

V gene TRBV15 combines with J gene TRBJ1-5; TRBD1 matches 9 bases. Germline assignment: CDR1 LNHNV and CDR2 YYDKDF (reference sequence). J gave up 2 bases and V 3 bases, and 5 bases lay outside the gene matches. CDR3 length: 16 amino acids. CDR3 sequence reads: CATSSLDRGGNQPQHF. The CDR3 DNA follows: TGTGCCACCAGCAGTCTGGACAGGGGAGGCAATCAGCCCCAGCATTTT.

The rearrangement uses TRBV25-1 and TRBJ1-1; no clear D gene. This CDR3 region has 13 residues. Trimming took 2 bases from V and 5 from J, leaving 9 bases between them. Germline CDR1 and CDR2: MGHDK and SYGVNS. The CDR3 DNA is TGTGCCAGCAGTGAACTGGGCGGGACTGAAGCTTTCTTT. This codes for CASSELGGTEAFF.

The sample holds one count of this clone. The chain recombines TRBV10-3 with TRBJ2-7; TRBD1 agrees at 12 bases. The CDR3 loop spans 17 amino acids. The V segment lost 3 bases and the J segment 5 bases; nucleotides outside the gene matches: 11. CDR1 is ENHRY and CDR2 is SYGVKD in the germline V gene. CDR3 region: CAISESSMGTGGHEQYF. The CDR3 coding sequence is TGTGCCATCAGTGAATCGAGCATGGGGACAGGGGGCCACGAGCAGTACTTC.

V and J are TRBV5-6 and TRBJ1-2; TRBD1 matches 8 bases. Germline loops: CDR1 SGHDT, CDR2 YYEEEE. The CDR3 loop spans 13 amino acids. V shed 0 bases, J shed 7 bases, and the junction held 2 bases outside the gene matches. CDR3: CASSLATGGGYTF. CDR3 nucleotide sequence: TGTGCCAGCAGCTTGGCCACAGGGGGTGGCTACACCTTC.

The chain recombines TRBV3-1 (or the pseudogene TRBV3-2) with TRBJ2-3, with D possibly TRBD2 on 5 matching bases. The CDR3 spans 14 residues. Trimming cost V 0 bases and J 8 bases, with 12 bases left between them. Germline CDR1 is LGHDT and CDR2 is YNNKEL (reference sequence). The CDR3, as DNA: TGTGCCAGCAGCCAAGATGGGCTAGCAACTACGCAGTATTTT. As protein: CASSQDGLATTQYF.

This clone was seen more than once but under ten times. V usage is TRBV4-2 and J usage is TRBJ1-4; no reliable D call. The V and J ends lost 1 base and 1 base respectively, with 13 bases between them. This CDR3 region has 17 residues. Germline-derived CDR1 and CDR2 are LGHNA and YNFKEQ. CDR3 nucleotides: TGTGCCAGCAGCCAAGCACCAACCTCGGTAACTAATGAAAAACTGTTTTTT. Amino acids: CASSQAPTSVTNEKLFF.

V is TRBV4-3 and J is TRBJ2-6; D gene unclear. This CDR3 is 14 amino acids long. The germline gives CDR1 LGHNA, CDR2 YSLEER. Trimming took 3 bases from V and 7 from J, leaving 10 bases between them. CDR3 sequence reads: CASSQNPSANVLTF. In DNA form, the CDR3 reads TGCGCCAGCAGCCAGAATCCGAGTGCCAACGTCCTGACTTTC.

The chain carries TRBV7-2 and TRBJ2-7; possible D gene TRBD1, 6 bases. Trimming stripped 5 bases from V and 2 bases from J, with 13 bases between. The CDR3 extends over 14 amino acids. Germline V gives CDR1 SGHTA, CDR2 FQGNSA. This chain's CDR3 is CASSLQGGAYEQYF. DNA of the CDR3: TGTGCCAGCAGCCTACAGGGTGGCGCCTACGAGCAGTACTTC.

The chain recombines TRBV10-3 with TRBJ1-2; no firm D call. V lost 2 bases to trimming and J lost 8 bases, with 12 bases between them. Germline V gene sequence: CDR1 ENHRY, CDR2 SYGVKD. CDR3 length: 13 amino acids. CDR3 nucleotides: TGTGCCATCAGTGAGCGCGGCGGTTCCGGCTACACCTTC. Translated, it gives CAISERGGSGYTF.

This chain links TRBV2 with TRBJ1-5; D perhaps matches TRBD1 (6 bases). Trimming pared 6 bases from V and 3 bases from J, leaving 24 bases between. This CDR3 region has 18 residues. Germline assignment: CDR1 SNHLY and CDR2 FYNNEI. The CDR3 DNA reads as TGTGCCAGCAGGGGGGGGTTAAACGACAGGCATTTCAATCAGCCCCAGCATTTT. Encoded protein: CASRGGLNDRHFNQPQHF.

The CDR3 is CASSLSWLNTEAFF. In DNA, the CDR3 is TGTGCCAGCAGTTTAAGCTGGCTGAACACTGAAGCTTTCTTT. The V and J genes are TRBV27 and TRBJ1-1; D is uncertain. The CDR3 runs 14 residues. Germline V gene lookup returns CDR1 MNHEY and CDR2 SMNVEV (reference sequence). Trimming cost V 2 bases and J 0 bases, with 7 bases left between them.